Listed here is a single TCR beta chain. The antigen it binds to is not known. One base away there is no much larger clone; base qualities are not given. Patients with a history of autoimmune disease or receiving systemic immunosuppression were excluded from the trial. Peripheral blood for TCR sequencing was drawn from every dose cohort at baseline, at cycle 4 day 1 and at cycle 7 day 1. The samples were taken from a phase I, first-in-human, multicenter, open-label dose-escalation trial of ivuxolimab. Adults with locally advanced or metastatic melanoma, renal cell, hepatocellular, or head and neck squamous cell carcinoma were enrolled in the trial. CD4+ and CD8+ T cells were sorted separately from peripheral blood before TCR sequencing. The data stem from a study of OX40 agonist ivuxolimab in advanced cancers. Turning to the overall study: The costimulatory receptor OX40 (CD134) was targeted by ivuxolimab, a fully human IgG2 agonistic monoclonal antibody. Intravenous ivuxolimab was administered to patients every 2 weeks at six dose levels: 0.01, 0.1, 0.3, 1.5, 3 and 10 mg/kg. Prior anti-PD-1, anti-PD-L1 or anti-CTLA-4 therapy was permitted, and checkpoint inhibitors had been received by about two fifths of dose-escalation patients. A male proportion of 82.7% and a mean age of around 60 years, ranging from roughly 23 to 79, were recorded for the dose-escalation cohort. Three dose-escalation patients achieved partial responses, one with hepatocellular carcinoma and two with cutaneous melanoma. Of the 50 to 55 dose-escalation patients, hepatocellular carcinoma was present in approximately 20, melanoma in some 15, renal cell carcinoma in 9 and head and neck cancer in 9. The monotherapy dose-escalation portion (N of about 52 patients) of the phase I ivuxolimab trial is reported in the paper. Peripheral TCRbeta sequencing aimed to test whether ivuxolimab altered TCR sequence diversity and caused clonal T-cell expansion.

Genomic DNA was isolated from the sorted cells so that the TCRbeta CDR3 region could be sequenced. The immunoSEQ Assay was used for sequencing of TCRbeta CDR3 regions. The immuneACCESS repertoire file appears here via TCRdb, limited to in-frame rearrangements. These files lack a portion of the clones; in checked studies, under half of the deficit traces to unresolved V genes, and the cause of the others is not known. The sample table contains under 85,000 clones; only one count was recorded for 80% to 85% of them. The ten biggest clones cover approximately 7.9% of the sample. The CDR3 numbers 15 residues from cysteine through phenylalanine. The DNA shown is the 45-base CDR3, in frame from base 1. What the work shows at the level of the full study, not this receptor alone: Low levels of normalized T-cell clonal expansion were also seen in some nonresponding patients. Partial responders in the 0.1-3.0 mg/kg groups had among the lowest normalized peripheral clonal expansion, especially among CD8+ T cells. After ivuxolimab, CD8+ T cells had more expanded clones than CD4+ T cells on average. At doses of 0.1 to 3.0 mg/kg, clonal expansion of both CD4+ and CD8+ T cells in blood was seen between baseline and week 6. The antigen specificity of the peripheral T cells that underwent clonal expansion was not determined.

The source was CD4+ or CD8+ T cells sorted from blood, collected in a trial of the OX40 agonist ivuxolimab. This receptor chain uses TRBV7-5 and TRBJ2-7; TRBD1 was called by the table and not checked on the DNA. TRBV7-5 is termed a pseudogene. This TCR was recovered from an adult with an advanced solid tumor such as melanoma, head and neck, liver or kidney cancer. The CDR3 sequence is CASSLTLTGAYEQYF. In nucleotide form, the sequence is TGTGCCAGCAGCCTAACCTTGACAGGAGCCTACGAGCAGTACTTC.